The source of this T cell receptor beta chain is a study of cytomegalovirus exposure and HLA in healthy donors. Study-wide context: Genetic ancestry analysis placed more than 80% of the 300 to 400 donors that were genotyped in the Caucasian-associated cluster.

CDR3 length: 17 residues. Trimming removed 4 bases at V and 2 bases at J, with 21 bases between. Germline CDR1 is MNHEY and CDR2 is SMNVEV (reference sequence). Of note for this clone: Its antigen is unknown.

Primers: 60 Vbeta forward and 13 Jbeta reverse. This table comes from immunoSEQ multiplex PCR, and its TCRdb copy is limited to in-frame clones, with some not included. The table includes approximately 92,000 clones, around 74% detected once. Study-level points and caveats: Later analysis associated a missense DCLRE1C variant with TCR beta V- and J-gene trimming. Most TCR beta V segments were productive about 87% or about 30% of the time in an earlier analysis. Further analysis, carried out later, found HLA-associated TCR beta chains more clonally expanded than equally common other chains.

The chain recombines TRBV27 with TRBJ2-7; possible D gene TRBD1, 6 bases. The receptor was isolated from a man in his fifties or sixties in good health and CMV-seropositive. The sample was PBMCs. CDR3 in DNA: TGTGCCAGCAGTTCTAAGCCCTCCGGGACACATACCTACGAGCAGTACTTC. Its protein is CASSSKPSGTHTYEQYF.